Listed below are T cell receptor beta chains from one sample, sequenced in a study of blood T cell repertoires in COVID-19. TCRdb's table, derived via immunoSEQ multiplex PCR, lists solely in-frame clones and lacks some. The table shows around 100,000 clones, with about 82% occurring only once. The source material was peripheral blood. The receptors originated from a man in his fifties or sixties with active or convalescent COVID-19. Both conserved end residues are part of each CDR3. The order of the fields is V gene, J gene, D gene, clone size, CDR3 protein, CDR3 DNA. A D gene is named only where the DNA matches it firmly. Some rows have no size entry. The others give once, few or many, or a class for an expanded clone.

>TRBV9|TRBJ1-1|-|-
CASSVVGTNTEAFF
TGTGCCAGCAGCGTAGTTGGCACCAACACTGAAGCTTTCTTT
>TRBV11-2|TRBJ2-5|TRBD1|-
CASSQRQGQTYQETQYF
TGTGCCAGCAGCCAACGACAGGGCCAAACGTACCAAGAGACCCAGTACTTC
>TRBV5-6|TRBJ2-7|TRBD2|few
CASSLAGLYEQYF
TGTGCCAGCAGCCTAGCGGGACTCTACGAGCAGTACTTC
>TRBV21-1|TRBJ2-7|-|-
CASSKGARQTPYEQYF
TGTGCCAGCAGCAAAGGCGCTCGACAGACCCCCTACGAGCAGTACTTC
>TRBV19|TRBJ2-6|-|-
CASSIQGAGANVLTF
TGTGCCAGTAGTATCCAGGGTGCCGGGGCCAACGTCCTGACTTTC
>TRBV6-9|TRBJ2-7|TRBD1|-
CASSSGDRVYEQYF
TGTGCCAGCAGTTCGGGGGACAGGGTTTACGAGCAGTACTTC
>TRBV4-1|TRBJ2-3|-|few
CASSQQFTDTQYF
TGCGCCAGCAGCCAACAATTCACAGATACGCAGTATTTT
>TRBV30|TRBJ2-2|TRBD2|-
CAWRLAGETGELFF
TGTGCCTGGAGACTAGCGGGAGAAACCGGGGAGCTGTTTTTT
>TRBV28|TRBJ2-7|-|-
CASSPRGGFSYEQYF
TGTGCCAGCAGTCCCAGGGGCGGGTTCTCCTACGAGCAGTACTTC
>TRBV7-9|TRBJ1-1|-|-
CAIKGQLNTEAFF
TGTGCCATCAAGGGGCAATTGAACACTGAAGCTTTCTTT
>TRBV28|TRBJ2-2|-|-
CASSLTNTGELFF
TGTGCCAGCAGCTTGACAAACACCGGGGAGCTGTTTTTT
>TRBV3-1/TRBV3-2|TRBJ1-3|-|-
CASSQGRSSGNTIYF
TGTGCCAGCAGCCAAGGCAGGTCCTCTGGAAACACCATATATTTT
>TRBV10-3|TRBJ2-1|TRBD2|-
CAIRVGGLGNNEQFF
TGTGCCATCAGAGTTGGTGGACTAGGGAACAATGAGCAGTTCTTC
>TRBV6-6|TRBJ2-2|TRBD1|few
CASRGTGTTGELFF
TGTGCCAGCAGGGGGACAGGGACCACCGGGGAGCTGTTTTTT
>TRBV2|TRBJ2-1|-|-
CASRGGGPQQFF
TGTGCCAGCAGGGGGGGTGGGCCCCAGCAGTTCTTC
>TRBV20-1|TRBJ2-5|TRBD2|-
CSASGLAGQGTQYF
TGCAGTGCTAGTGGACTAGCGGGTCAGGGGACCCAGTACTTC
>TRBV5-1|TRBJ2-1|TRBD1|-
CASSAGTGDNEQFF
TGCGCCAGCAGCGCTGGGACAGGGGACAATGAGCAGTTCTTC
>TRBV30|TRBJ1-1|-|-
CAGVPSYTEAFF
TGTGCCGGAGTACCCTCATACACTGAAGCTTTCTTT
>TRBV9|TRBJ2-7|-|few
CASSSRQGPEQYF
TGTGCCAGCAGCTCACGCCAGGGCCCAGAGCAGTACTTC
>TRBV9|TRBJ2-7|-|-
CASSASRGEQYF
TGTGCCAGCAGCGCCTCAAGGGGCGAGCAGTACTTC
>TRBV7-8|TRBJ1-4|-|-
CASSLVQATNEKLFF
TGTGCCAGCAGCTTAGTACAGGCAACTAATGAAAAACTGTTTTTT
>TRBV11-3|TRBJ2-1|TRBD2|once
CASSLDLPGGRGSLGEQFF
TGTGCCAGCAGCTTAGACTTGCCGGGGGGGCGCGGTAGTCTAGGTGAGCAGTTCTTC
>TRBV10-3|TRBJ2-2|TRBD2|once
CAGSGREAGELFF
TGTGCAGGAAGCGGGAGGGAAGCCGGGGAGCTGTTTTTT
>TRBV5-8|TRBJ2-7|-|-
CASSWDPEGGQYF
TGTGCCAGCAGCTGGGACCCCGAAGGGGGGCAGTACTTC
>TRBV6-1|TRBJ1-2|-|once
CASSEAGDDGYTF
TGTGCCAGCAGTGAAGCAGGGGATGATGGCTACACCTTC
>TRBV19|TRBJ1-6|TRBD1|few
CASSKEGQGNSPLHF
TGTGCCAGTAGCAAAGAGGGACAGGGAAATTCACCCCTCCACTTT
>TRBV2|TRBJ1-2|TRBD1|-
CASSYRGANYGYTF
TGTGCCAGCAGCTACAGGGGAGCTAACTATGGCTACACCTTC
>TRBV7-8|TRBJ2-7|-|-
CASSLYVSEQYF
TGTGCCAGCAGCTTATATGTGAGTGAGCAGTACTTC
>TRBV11-3|TRBJ2-2|-|-
CASSSAAENTGELFF
TGTGCCAGCAGCTCTGCCGCAGAGAACACCGGGGAGCTGTTTTTT
>TRBV7-8|TRBJ2-2|-|once
CASSFGLAPNTGELFF
TGTGCCAGCAGCTTCGGCCTAGCACCTAACACCGGGGAGCTGTTTTTT
>TRBV5-6|TRBJ2-1|-|-
CASSFGHKNEQFF
TGTGCCAGCAGCTTCGGTCATAAGAATGAGCAGTTCTTC
>TRBV7-9|TRBJ2-1|TRBD2|-
CASSPGTSGSPGEQFF
TGTGCCAGCAGCCCAGGGACTAGCGGGAGTCCGGGTGAGCAGTTCTTC
>TRBV5-1|TRBJ2-2|-|-
CASSWGEPGELFF
TGCGCCAGCAGCTGGGGGGAGCCCGGGGAGCTGTTTTTT
>TRBV9|TRBJ1-6|-|-
CASTGQQNSPLHF
TGTGCCAGCACCGGACAGCAGAATTCACCCCTCCACTTT
>TRBV12-5|TRBJ1-3|TRBD1|-
CASGLVTGARNTIYF
TGTGCTAGTGGTTTGGTAACAGGGGCGAGAAACACCATATATTTT
>TRBV6-5|TRBJ2-2|-|-
CASTGTSKTGELFF
TGTGCCAGCACCGGGACAAGTAAAACCGGGGAGCTGTTTTTT